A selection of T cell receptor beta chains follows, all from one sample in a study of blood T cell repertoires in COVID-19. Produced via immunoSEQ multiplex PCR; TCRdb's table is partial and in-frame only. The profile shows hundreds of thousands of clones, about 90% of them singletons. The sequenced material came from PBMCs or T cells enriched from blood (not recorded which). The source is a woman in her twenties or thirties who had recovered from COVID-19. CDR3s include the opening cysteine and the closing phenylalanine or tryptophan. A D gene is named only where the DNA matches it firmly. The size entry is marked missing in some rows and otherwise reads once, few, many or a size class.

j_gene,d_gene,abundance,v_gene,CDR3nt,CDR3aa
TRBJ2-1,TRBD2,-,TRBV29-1,TGCAGCGTTGACCAGCGGGGTTACAATGAGCAGTTCTTC,CSVDQRGYNEQFF
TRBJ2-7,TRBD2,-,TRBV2,TGTGCCAGCAGTCGCCTGACTAGCGGGAACTACGAGCAGTACTTC,CASSRLTSGNYEQYF
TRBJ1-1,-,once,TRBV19,TGTGCCAGTAGTCCCCACAATTCTGAAGCTTTCTTT,CASSPHNSEAFF
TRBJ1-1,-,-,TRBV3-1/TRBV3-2,TGTGCCAGCAGCCCCCGGGGGGTCGGCACTGAAGCTTTCTTT,CASSPRGVGTEAFF
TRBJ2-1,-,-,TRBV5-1,TGCGCCAGCAGCTTGGCCGGCGGGCGTTGGATCTACAATGAGCAGTTCTTC,CASSLAGGRWIYNEQFF
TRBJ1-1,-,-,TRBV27,TGTGCCAGCAGCATTGGTTGGGGGGCGGGAGACACTGAAGCTTTCTTT,CASSIGWGAGDTEAFF
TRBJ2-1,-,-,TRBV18,TGTGCCAGCTCACCACCCACAGGGTATAATGAGCAGTTCTTC,CASSPPTGYNEQFF
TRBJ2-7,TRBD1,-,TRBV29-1,TGCAGCGCTGTAGGGACAGACCTTGGTGAGCAGTACTTC,CSAVGTDLGEQYF
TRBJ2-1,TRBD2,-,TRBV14,TGTGCCAGCAGCCAAGTAGCGGGAGCATACAATGAGCAGTTCTTC,CASSQVAGAYNEQFF
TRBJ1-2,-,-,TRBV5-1,TGCGCCAGCAGCTTCCAGGGCGGCCCCTATGGCTACACCTTC,CASSFQGGPYGYTF
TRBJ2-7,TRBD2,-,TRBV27,TGTGCCAGCAGCTACCGGGGGGAGTCCTACGAGCAGTACTTC,CASSYRGESYEQYF
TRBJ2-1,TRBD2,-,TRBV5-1,TGCGCCAGCAGCCCGGGACTAGCGGGAGGCCTTTCCTACAATGAGCAGTTCTTC,CASSPGLAGGLSYNEQFF
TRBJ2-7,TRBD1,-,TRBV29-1,TGCAGCGTTGCTGGGACAGGGGAGTCCCGCTACGAGCAGTACTTC,CSVAGTGESRYEQYF
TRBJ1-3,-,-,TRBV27,TGTGCCAGCAGGCTGACAGCCAGCTCTGGAAACACCATATATTTT,CASRLTASSGNTIYF
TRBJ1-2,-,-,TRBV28,TGTGCCAGCAGGCCGACTTGGGACACCTACGGTGGCTACACCTTC,CASRPTWDTYGGYTF
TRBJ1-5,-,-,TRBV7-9,TGTGCCAGCAGCTTAAACGGGTATAGCAATCAGCCCCAGCATTTT,CASSLNGYSNQPQHF
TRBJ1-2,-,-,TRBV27,TGTGCCAGCAGTTTATGGGGGACTAGCTATGGCTACACCTTC,CASSLWGTSYGYTF
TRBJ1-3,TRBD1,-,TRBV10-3,TGTGCCATCAGTGAGTCGGCAGGGGGATACTCTGGAAACACCATATATTTT,CAISESAGGYSGNTIYF
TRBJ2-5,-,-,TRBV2,TGTGCCAGCAGCGCGAACGGCAGGGAACAAGAGACCCAGTACTTC,CASSANGREQETQYF
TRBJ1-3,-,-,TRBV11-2,TGTGCCAGCAGCGACCGGGGAGATGGAAACACCATATATTTT,CASSDRGDGNTIYF
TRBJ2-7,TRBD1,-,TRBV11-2,TGTGCCAGCAGCTCAGGGGGTATCTACGAGCAGTACTTC,CASSSGGIYEQYF
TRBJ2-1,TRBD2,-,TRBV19,TGTGCCAGTAGTGTACTAGCGGGAGGGGACAATGAGCAGTTCTTC,CASSVLAGGDNEQFF
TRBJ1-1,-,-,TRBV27,TGTGCCAGCAGTTCCTCCCCCAGGGTTCCTGAAGCTTTCTTT,CASSSSPRVPEAFF
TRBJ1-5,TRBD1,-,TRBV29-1,TGCAGCGTGGGGACAGGTCAAAGCAATCAGCCCCAGCATTTT,CSVGTGQSNQPQHF
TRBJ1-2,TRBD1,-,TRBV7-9,TGTGCCAGCAGCCCTGGACAGGTCTATGGCTACACCTTC,CASSPGQVYGYTF
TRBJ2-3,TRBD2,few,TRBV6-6,TGTGCCAGCAGCTCCTGCAGAGAGACTAGCGGGAGCGCCGTGGATCCAGATACGCAGTATTTT,CASSSCRETSGSAVDPDTQYF
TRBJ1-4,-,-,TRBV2,TGTGCCAGCGTTAATAGGGGATTACCTAATGAAAAACTGTTTTTT,CASVNRGLPNEKLFF
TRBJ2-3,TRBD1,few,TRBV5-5,TGTGCCAGCAGCTCACTACAGGGGGCTGGAGATACGCAGTATTTT,CASSSLQGAGDTQYF
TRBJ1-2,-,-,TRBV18,TGTGCCAGCTCACCAGGGAGAGCGGATAACTATGGCTACACCTTC,CASSPGRADNYGYTF
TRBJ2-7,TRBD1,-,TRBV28,TGTGCCAGCAGCTACCGGGACAGGAACTACGAGCAGTACTTC,CASSYRDRNYEQYF
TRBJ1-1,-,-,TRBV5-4,TGTGCCAGCAGCTCCCCCCAGTCGAACACTGAAGCTTTCTTT,CASSSPQSNTEAFF
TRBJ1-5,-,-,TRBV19,TGTGCCAGTAGTATATCAGGGATTGAACAGCCCCAGCATTTT,CASSISGIEQPQHF
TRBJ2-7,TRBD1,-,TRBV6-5,TGTGCCAGCAGTCCAGGGGGCTGGGGGAGGAGCGAGCAGTACTTC,CASSPGGWGRSEQYF
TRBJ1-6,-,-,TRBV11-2,TGTGCCAGCAGCTTAGAAGCAGGGGTAGCCTTTAATAATTCACCCCTCCACTTT,CASSLEAGVAFNNSPLHF
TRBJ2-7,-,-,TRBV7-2,TGTGCCAGCAGCTTCCGGAGCCAACTCACCTATCCGGTTGAGCAGTACTTC,CASSFRSQLTYPVEQYF
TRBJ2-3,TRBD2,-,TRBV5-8,TGTGCCAGCAGCCGACTAGCACCTAGCACAGATACGCAGTATTTT,CASSRLAPSTDTQYF